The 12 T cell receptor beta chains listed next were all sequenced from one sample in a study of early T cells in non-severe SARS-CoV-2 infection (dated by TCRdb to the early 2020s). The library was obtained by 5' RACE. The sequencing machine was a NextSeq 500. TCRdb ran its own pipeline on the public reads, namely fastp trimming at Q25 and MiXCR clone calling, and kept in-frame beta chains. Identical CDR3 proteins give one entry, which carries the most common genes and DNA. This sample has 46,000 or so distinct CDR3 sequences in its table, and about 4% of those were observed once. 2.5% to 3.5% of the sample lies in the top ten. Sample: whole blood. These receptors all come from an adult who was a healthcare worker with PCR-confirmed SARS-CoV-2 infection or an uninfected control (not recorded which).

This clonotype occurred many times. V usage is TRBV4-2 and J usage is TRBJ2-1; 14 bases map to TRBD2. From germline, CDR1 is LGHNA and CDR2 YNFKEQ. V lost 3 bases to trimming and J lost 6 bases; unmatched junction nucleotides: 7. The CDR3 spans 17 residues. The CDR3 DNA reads TGTGCCAGCAGCCAGGGGACTAGCGGGGGAATGGTCAATGAGCAGTTCTTC. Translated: CASSQGTSGGMVNEQFF.

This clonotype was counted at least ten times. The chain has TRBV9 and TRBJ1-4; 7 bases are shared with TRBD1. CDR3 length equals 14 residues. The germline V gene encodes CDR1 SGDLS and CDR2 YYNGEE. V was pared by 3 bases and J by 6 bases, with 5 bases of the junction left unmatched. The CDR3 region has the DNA TGTGCCAGCAGCGCAGGGGGTCTGGATGAAAAACTGTTTTTT. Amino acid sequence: CASSAGGLDEKLFF.

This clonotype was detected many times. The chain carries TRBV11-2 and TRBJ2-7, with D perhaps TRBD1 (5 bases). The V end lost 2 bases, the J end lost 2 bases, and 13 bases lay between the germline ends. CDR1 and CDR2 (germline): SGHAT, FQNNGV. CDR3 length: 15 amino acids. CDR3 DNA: TGTGCCAGCAGCTTAACGGCCCAGGGCCCCTACGAGCAGTACTTC. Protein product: CASSLTAQGPYEQYF.

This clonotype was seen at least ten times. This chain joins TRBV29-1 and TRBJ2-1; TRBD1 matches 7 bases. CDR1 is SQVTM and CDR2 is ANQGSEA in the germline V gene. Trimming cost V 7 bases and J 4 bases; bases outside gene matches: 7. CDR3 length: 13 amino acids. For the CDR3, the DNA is TGCAGCGGCCATGACAGGGATTACAATGAGCAGTTCTTC. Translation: CSGHDRDYNEQFF.

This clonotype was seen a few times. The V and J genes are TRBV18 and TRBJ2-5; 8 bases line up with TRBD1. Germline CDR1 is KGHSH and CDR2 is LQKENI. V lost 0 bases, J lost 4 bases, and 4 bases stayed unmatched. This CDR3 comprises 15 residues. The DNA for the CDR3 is TGTGCCAGCTCACCACCAATGGGGACAGGAGAGACCCAGTACTTC. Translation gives CASSPPMGTGETQYF.

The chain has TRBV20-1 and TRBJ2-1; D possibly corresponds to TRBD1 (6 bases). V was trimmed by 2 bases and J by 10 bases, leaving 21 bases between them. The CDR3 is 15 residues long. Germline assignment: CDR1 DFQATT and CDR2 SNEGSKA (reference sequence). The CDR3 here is CSARRTDRPGKEQFF. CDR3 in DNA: TGCAGTGCTAGAAGAACCGACAGGCCTGGGAAGGAGCAGTTCTTC.

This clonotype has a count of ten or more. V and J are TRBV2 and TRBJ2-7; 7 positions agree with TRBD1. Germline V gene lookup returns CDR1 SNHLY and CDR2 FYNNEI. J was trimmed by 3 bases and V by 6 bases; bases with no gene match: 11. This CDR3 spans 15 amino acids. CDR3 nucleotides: TGTGCCAGCAGCTTACAGGGGCCAACCTACTACGAGCAGTACTTC. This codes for CASSLQGPTYYEQYF.

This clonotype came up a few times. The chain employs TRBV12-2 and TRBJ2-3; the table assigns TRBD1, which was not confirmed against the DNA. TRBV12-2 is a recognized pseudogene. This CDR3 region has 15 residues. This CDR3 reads CASRFSPLSSSTQYF. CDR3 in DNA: TGTGCAAGTCGCTTCTCTCCCCTTTCCAGCAGTACGCAGTATTTT.

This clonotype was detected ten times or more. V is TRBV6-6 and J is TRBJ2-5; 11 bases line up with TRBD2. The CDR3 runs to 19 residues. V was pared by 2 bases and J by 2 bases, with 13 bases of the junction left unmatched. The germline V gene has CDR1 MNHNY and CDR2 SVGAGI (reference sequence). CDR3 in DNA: TGTGCCAGCAGTTACGGGAGCCTAGCGGGAGGTGGATGGCAAGAGACCCAGTACTTC. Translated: CASSYGSLAGGGWQETQYF.

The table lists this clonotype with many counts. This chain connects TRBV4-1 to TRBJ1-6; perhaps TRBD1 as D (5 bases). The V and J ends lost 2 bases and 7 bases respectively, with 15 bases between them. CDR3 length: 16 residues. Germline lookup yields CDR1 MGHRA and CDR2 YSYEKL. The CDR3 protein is CASSQTAINRNSPLHF. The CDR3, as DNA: TGCGCCAGCAGCCAAACGGCGATCAACAGGAATTCACCCCTCCACTTT.

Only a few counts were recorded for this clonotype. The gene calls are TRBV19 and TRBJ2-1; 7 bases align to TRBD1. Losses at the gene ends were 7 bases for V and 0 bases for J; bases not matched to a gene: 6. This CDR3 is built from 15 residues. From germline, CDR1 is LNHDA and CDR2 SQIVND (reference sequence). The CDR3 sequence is CASTMDRSSYNEQFF. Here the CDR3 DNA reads TGTGCCAGTACCATGGACAGGAGCTCCTACAATGAGCAGTTCTTC. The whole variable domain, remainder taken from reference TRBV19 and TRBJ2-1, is DGGITQSPKYLFRKEGQNVTLSCEQNLNHDAMYWYRQDPGQGLRLIYYSQIVNDFQKGDIAEGYSVSREKKESFPLTVTSAQKNPTAFYLCASTMDRSSYNEQFFGPGTRLTVL.

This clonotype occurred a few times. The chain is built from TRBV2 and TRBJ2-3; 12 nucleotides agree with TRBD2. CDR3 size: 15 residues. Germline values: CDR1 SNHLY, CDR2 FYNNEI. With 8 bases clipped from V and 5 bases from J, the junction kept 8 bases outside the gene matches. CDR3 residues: CASGLMGLAGDTQYF. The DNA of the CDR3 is TGTGCCAGCGGACTTATGGGACTAGCGGGAGATACGCAGTATTTT.